These 10 T cell receptor beta chains were all obtained from the same sample, sequenced in a study of blood T cell repertoires in COVID-19. The table came from immunoSEQ multiplex PCR; TCRdb's copy has only in-frame clones and leaves some out. The data show 250,000 to 300,000 clones, 80% to 95% seen once. Input material: PBMCs or T cells enriched from blood (not recorded which). These receptors originate from a woman aged 30 to 39 who had recovered from COVID-19.

This clone came up a few times. The gene calls are TRBV23-1 and TRBJ1-4; 7 bases are shared with TRBD1. TRBV23-1 is recorded as an ORF, its role being uncertain. V dropped 0 bases and J dropped 4; count of bases not matched to a gene: 5. The CDR3 has 16 residues. The CDR3 region is CASSQSRGGDNEKLFF. The DNA of the CDR3 is TGCGCCAGCAGTCAATCGAGAGGGGGCGATAATGAAAAACTGTTTTTT.

This chain connects TRBV2 to TRBJ1-2; TRBD1 might be the D (5 bases). V lost 7 bases, J lost 1 base, and 16 bases lay in between. Germline CDR1 SNHLY, CDR2 FYNNEI. CDR3 length equals 15 residues. The CDR3 DNA reads TGTGCCAGCATGGCAGGGTCAGGTGGTAACTATGGCTACACCTTC. It is translated as CASMAGSGGNYGYTF.

The gene calls are TRBV7-3 and TRBJ2-1; weak D call: TRBD2 (6 bases). Germline CDR1 reads SGHTA; CDR2 reads FQGTGA. With 0 bases removed from V and 3 bases from J, the gap between germline ends came to 9 bases. The CDR3 is 15 residues long. CDR3 sequence: CASSLTPGDYNEQFF. Written as DNA, the CDR3 is TGTGCCAGCAGCTTAACTCCGGGAGACTACAATGAGCAGTTCTTC.

V and J are TRBV28 and TRBJ2-1; 7 nucleotides match TRBD1. The germline gives CDR1 MDHEN, CDR2 SYDVKM. V shed 4 bases, J shed 0 bases, and the junction held 9 bases outside the gene matches. The CDR3 is made up of 17 amino acids. CDR3 sequence (DNA): TGTGCCAGCAGTTCCTTTCAAAGGGACAGCTCCTACAATGAGCAGTTCTTC. As protein: CASSSFQRDSSYNEQFF. Full variable domain (rest looked up from reference TRBV28 and TRBJ2-1): DVKVTQSSRYLVKRTGEKVFLECVQDMDHENMFWYRQDPGLGLRLIYFSYDVKMKEKGDIPEGYSVSREKKERFSLILESASTNQTSMYLCASSSFQRDSSYNEQFFGPGTRLTVL.

The genes are TRBV25-1 and TRBJ2-5, with a weak D call TRBD1 (5 bases). Between the trimmed V and J ends, which lost 8 bases and 3 bases, there was a span of 13 bases. Germline V gene data show CDR1 as MGHDK and CDR2 as SYGVNS. The CDR3 contains 13 residues. In nucleotides, the CDR3 is TGTGCCAGCGCCCAAGGCAGGGAAGAGACCCAGTACTTC. It codes for CASAQGREETQYF.

The chain joins TRBV5-5 to TRBJ2-7, with D perhaps matching TRBD2 (5 bases). V dropped 2 bases and J dropped 3 bases, with 15 bases sitting between them. The CDR3 has 15 residues. Germline V lookup: CDR1 SGHKS, CDR2 YYEKEE (reference sequence). CDR3 nucleotide sequence: TGTGCCAGCAGCTTTGAGGGCCCAGGCGACTACGAGCAGTACTTC. It codes for CASSFEGPGDYEQYF. The complete variable domain, with remaining parts taken from reference TRBV5-5 and TRBJ2-7, reads DAGVTQSPTHLIKTRGQQVTLRCSPISGHKSVSWYQQVLGQGPQFIFQYYEKEERGRGNFPDRFSARQFPNYSSELNVNALLLGDSALYLCASSFEGPGDYEQYFGPGTRLTVT.

V is TRBV7-3 and J is TRBJ2-7; D perhaps matches TRBD2 (5 bases). V was pared by 5 bases and J by 5 bases, with 16 bases between. The germline CDR1 and CDR2 sequences are SGHTA and FQGTGA. The CDR3 runs 14 residues. In DNA form, the CDR3 reads TGTGCCAGCAGCACATCCGGGAACCCCAACGAGCAGTACTTC. Translated: CASSTSGNPNEQYF.

Concerning this clone: Other DNA sequences within the sample encode an identical CDR3. V is TRBV12-3 or TRBV12-4 and J is TRBJ1-2; tentative D call: TRBD1 (5 bases). V gave up 3 bases and J gave up 5 bases, with 10 bases separating them. This CDR3 region has 13 residues. The CDR3 DNA follows: TGTGCCAGCAGTTTCGGGGGGGGATATGGCTACACCTTC. Translation gives CASSFGGGYGYTF.

This chain links TRBV2 with TRBJ2-1; 7 bases are a match to TRBD2. The germline V gene encodes CDR1 SNHLY and CDR2 FYNNEI. V was clipped by 5 bases and J by 5 bases; unmatched bases: 9. The CDR3 spans 15 residues. This CDR3 reads CASSWGLAADNEQFF. CDR3 nucleotides: TGTGCCAGCAGTTGGGGCCTAGCGGCGGACAATGAGCAGTTCTTC. Full variable domain (outside the CDR3, taken from reference TRBV2 and TRBJ2-1): EPEVTQTPSHQVTQMGQEVILRCVPISNHLYFYWYRQILGQKVEFLVSFYNNEISEKSEIFDDQFSVERPDGSNFTLKIRSTKLEDSAMYFCASSWGLAADNEQFFGPGTRLTVL.

On this clone itself: The sample contains more than one DNA sequence encoding this CDR3. The chain links TRBV5-6 to TRBJ2-1; 7 positions agree with TRBD1. The germline V gene encodes CDR1 SGHDT and CDR2 YYEEEE. Trimming at V came to 4 bases and at J to 7 bases, leaving 2 bases not matched to a gene. CDR3 size: 12 residues. The CDR3 DNA follows: TGTGCCAGCAGCCCGACAGGGAATGAGCAGTTCTTC. Translating gives CASSPTGNEQFF.